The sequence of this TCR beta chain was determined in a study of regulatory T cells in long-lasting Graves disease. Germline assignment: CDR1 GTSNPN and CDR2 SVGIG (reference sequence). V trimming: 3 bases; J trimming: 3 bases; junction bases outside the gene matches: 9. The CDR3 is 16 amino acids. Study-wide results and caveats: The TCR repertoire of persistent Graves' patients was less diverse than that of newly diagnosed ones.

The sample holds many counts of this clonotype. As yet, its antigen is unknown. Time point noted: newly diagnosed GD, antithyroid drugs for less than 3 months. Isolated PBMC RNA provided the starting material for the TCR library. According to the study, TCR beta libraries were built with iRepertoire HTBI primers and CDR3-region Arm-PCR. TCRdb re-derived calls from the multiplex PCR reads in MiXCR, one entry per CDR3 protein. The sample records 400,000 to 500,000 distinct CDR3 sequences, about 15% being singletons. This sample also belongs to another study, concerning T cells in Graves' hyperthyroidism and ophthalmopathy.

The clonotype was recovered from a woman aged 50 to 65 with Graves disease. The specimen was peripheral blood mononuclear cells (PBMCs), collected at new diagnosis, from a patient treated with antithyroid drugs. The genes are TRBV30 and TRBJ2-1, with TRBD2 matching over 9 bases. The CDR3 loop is CAWSGPLAGVYNEQFF. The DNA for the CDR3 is TGTGCCTGGAGCGGTCCATTAGCGGGGGTCTACAATGAGCAGTTCTTC.